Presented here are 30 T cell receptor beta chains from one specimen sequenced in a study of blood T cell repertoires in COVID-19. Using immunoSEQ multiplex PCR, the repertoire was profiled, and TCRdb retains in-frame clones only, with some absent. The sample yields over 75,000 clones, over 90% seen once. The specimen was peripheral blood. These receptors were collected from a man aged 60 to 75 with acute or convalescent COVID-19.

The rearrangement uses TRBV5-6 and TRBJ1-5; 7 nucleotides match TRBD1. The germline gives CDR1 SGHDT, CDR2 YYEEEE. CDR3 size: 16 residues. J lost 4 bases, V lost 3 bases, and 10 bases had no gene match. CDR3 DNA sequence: TGTGCCAGCAGCTCACTCCGGGACAGCACTAATCAGCCCCAGCATTTT. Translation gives CASSSLRDSTNQPQHF.

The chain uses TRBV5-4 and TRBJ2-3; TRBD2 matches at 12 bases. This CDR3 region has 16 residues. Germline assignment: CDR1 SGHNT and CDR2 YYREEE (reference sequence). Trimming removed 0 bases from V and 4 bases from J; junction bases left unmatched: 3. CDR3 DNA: TGTGCCAGCAGCTTGGAGGCTAGCGGGAGGGCAGATACGCAGTATTTT. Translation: CASSLEASGRADTQYF.

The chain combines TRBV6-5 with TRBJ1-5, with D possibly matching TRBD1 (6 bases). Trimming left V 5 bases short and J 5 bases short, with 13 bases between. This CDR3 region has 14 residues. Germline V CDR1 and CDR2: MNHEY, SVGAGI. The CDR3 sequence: CASSRDRKDQPQHF. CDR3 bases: TGTGCCAGCAGTCGAGACAGGAAAGATCAGCCCCAGCATTTT.

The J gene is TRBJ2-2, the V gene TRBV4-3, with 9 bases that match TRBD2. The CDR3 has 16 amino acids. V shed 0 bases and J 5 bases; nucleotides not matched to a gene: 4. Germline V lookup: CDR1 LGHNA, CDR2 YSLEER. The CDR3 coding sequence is TGCGCCAGCAGCCAAGATACAACTAGCGGGACCGGGGAGCTGTTTTTT. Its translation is CASSQDTTSGTGELFF.

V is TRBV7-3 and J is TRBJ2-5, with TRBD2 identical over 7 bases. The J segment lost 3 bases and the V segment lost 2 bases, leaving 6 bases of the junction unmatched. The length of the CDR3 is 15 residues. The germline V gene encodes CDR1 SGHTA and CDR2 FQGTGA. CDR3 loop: CASSLSGLAEETQYF. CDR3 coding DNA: TGTGCCAGCAGCTTATCGGGGCTAGCGGAAGAGACCCAGTACTTC.

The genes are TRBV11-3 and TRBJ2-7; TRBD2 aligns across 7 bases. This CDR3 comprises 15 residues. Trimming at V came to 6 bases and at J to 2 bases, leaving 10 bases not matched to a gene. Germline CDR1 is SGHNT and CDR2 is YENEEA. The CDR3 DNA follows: TGTGCCAGCAGGGGGAGGGGTGGGGTACCCTACGAGCAGTACTTC. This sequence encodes CASRGRGGVPYEQYF.

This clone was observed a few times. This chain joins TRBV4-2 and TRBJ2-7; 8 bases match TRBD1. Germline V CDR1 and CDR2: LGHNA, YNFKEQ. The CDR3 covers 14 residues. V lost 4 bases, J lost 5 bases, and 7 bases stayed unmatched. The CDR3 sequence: CASSRGQGWDEQYF. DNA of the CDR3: TGTGCCAGCAGCCGCGGACAGGGCTGGGACGAGCAGTACTTC.

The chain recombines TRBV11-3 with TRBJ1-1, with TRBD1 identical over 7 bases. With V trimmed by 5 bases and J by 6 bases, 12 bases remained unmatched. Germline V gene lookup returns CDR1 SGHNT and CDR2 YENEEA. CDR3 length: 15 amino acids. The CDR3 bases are TGTGCCAGCAGCCACCCGACAGGGCTGAGATCTGAAGCTTTCTTT. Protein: CASSHPTGLRSEAFF.

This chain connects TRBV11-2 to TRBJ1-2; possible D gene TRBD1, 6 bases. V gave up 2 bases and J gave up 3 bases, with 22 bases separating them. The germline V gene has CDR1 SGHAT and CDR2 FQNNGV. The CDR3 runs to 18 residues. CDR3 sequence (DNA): TGTGCCAGCAGCTTATTTACAGGGAATGAAGTAGTAGACTATGGCTACACCTTC. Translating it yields CASSLFTGNEVVDYGYTF.

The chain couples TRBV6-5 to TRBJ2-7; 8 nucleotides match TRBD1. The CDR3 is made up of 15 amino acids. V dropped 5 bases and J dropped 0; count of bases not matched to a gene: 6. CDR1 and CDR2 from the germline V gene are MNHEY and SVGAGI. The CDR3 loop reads CASSLGTGDSYEQYF. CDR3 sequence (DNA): TGTGCCAGCAGTCTAGGGACAGGAGACTCCTACGAGCAGTACTTC.

As DNA, the CDR3 is TGTGCCAGTACCCCCAAGGCGGAAAACAATGAGCAGTTCTTC. This translates into CASTPKAENNEQFF. The chain carries TRBV19 and TRBJ2-1; D remains ambiguous. This CDR3 region has 14 residues. Trimming removed 7 bases at V and 5 bases at J, with 15 bases between. Germline V lookup: CDR1 LNHDA, CDR2 SQIVND (reference sequence).

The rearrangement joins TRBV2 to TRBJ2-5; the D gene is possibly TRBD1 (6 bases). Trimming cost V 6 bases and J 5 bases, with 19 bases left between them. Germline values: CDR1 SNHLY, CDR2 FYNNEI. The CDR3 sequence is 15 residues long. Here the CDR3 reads CASRAGTQPRETQYF. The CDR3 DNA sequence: TGTGCCAGCAGAGCCGGGACACAACCTCGGGAGACCCAGTACTTC.

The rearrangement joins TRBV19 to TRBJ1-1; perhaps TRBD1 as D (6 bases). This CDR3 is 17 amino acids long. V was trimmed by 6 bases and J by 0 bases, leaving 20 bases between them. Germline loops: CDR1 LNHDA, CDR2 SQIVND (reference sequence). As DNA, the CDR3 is TGTGCCAGTAGAGACCGTTCGGGACAAACAATGAACACTGAAGCTTTCTTT. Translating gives CASRDRSGQTMNTEAFF.

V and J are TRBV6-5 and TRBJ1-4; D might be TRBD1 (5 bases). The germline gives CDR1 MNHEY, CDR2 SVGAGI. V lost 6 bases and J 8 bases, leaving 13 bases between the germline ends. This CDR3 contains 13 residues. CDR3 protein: CASSRQMGEKLFF. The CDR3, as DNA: TGTGCCAGCAGCCGACAGATGGGGGAAAAACTGTTTTTT.

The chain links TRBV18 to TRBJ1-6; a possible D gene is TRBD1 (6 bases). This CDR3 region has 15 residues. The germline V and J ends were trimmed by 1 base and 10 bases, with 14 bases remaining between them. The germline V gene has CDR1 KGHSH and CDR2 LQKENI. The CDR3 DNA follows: TGTGCCAGCTCACCACGGGAGGGGGTCGAATCACCCCTCCACTTT. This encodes CASSPREGVESPLHF.

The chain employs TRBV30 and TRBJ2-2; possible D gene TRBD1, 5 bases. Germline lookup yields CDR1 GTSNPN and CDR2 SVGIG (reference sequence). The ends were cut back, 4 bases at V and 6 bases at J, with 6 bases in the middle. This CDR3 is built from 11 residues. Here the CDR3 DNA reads TGTGCCTGGACAGGGCCCGGGGAGCTGTTTTTT. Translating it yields CAWTGPGELFF. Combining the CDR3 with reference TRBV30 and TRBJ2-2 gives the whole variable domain SQTIHQWPATLVQPVGSPLSLECTVEGTSNPNLYWYRQAAGRGLQLLFYSVGIGQISSEVPQNLSASRPQDRQFILSSKKLLLSDSGFYLCAWTGPGELFFGEGSRLTVL.

The CDR3 sequence: CASSPTGSGNQPQHF. In DNA form, the CDR3 reads TGTGCCAGCAGCCCGACAGGGTCGGGCAATCAGCCCCAGCATTTT. The chain uses TRBV6-2 or TRBV6-3 and TRBJ1-5; TRBD1 matches 7 bases. V was pared by 6 bases and J by 2 bases, with 7 bases of the junction left unmatched. The CDR3 runs 15 residues. Germline CDR1 and CDR2: MNHEY and SVGEGT.

The CDR3 region is CASSLLAGVDTGELFF. CDR3 nucleotides: TGCGCCAGCAGCTTGCTGGCGGGAGTAGACACCGGGGAGCTGTTTTTT. The chain employs TRBV5-1 and TRBJ2-2; TRBD2 aligns across 7 bases. Germline V gives CDR1 SGHRS, CDR2 YFSETQ. The CDR3 runs 16 residues. V shed 1 base, J shed 3 bases, and the junction held 6 bases outside the gene matches.

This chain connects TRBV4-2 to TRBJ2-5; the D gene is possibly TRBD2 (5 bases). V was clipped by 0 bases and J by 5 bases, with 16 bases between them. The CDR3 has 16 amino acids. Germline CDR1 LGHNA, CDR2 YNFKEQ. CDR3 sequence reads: CASSQDIGLGRETQYF. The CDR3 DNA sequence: TGTGCCAGCAGCCAAGATATCGGACTGGGAAGGGAGACCCAGTACTTC.

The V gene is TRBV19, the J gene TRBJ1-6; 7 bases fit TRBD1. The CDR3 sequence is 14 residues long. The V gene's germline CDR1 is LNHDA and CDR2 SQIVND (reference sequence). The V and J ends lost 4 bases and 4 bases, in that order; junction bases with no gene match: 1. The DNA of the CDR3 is TGTGCCAGTAGTACGGGACAGTATAATTCACCCCTCCACTTT. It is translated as CASSTGQYNSPLHF.

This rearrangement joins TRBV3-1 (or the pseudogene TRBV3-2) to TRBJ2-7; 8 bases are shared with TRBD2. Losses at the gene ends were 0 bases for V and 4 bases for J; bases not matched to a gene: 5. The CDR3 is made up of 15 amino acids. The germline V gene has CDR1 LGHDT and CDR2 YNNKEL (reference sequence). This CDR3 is CASSQEIAGRYEQYF. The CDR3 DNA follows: TGTGCCAGCAGCCAAGAAATAGCGGGACGATACGAGCAGTACTTC.

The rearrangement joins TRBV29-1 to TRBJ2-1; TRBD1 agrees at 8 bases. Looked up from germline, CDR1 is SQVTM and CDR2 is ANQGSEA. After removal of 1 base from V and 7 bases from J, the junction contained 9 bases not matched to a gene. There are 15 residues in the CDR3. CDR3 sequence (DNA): TGCAGCGTTGAAGGGGGTACAGGGGGTTGGAATGAGCAGTTCTTC. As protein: CSVEGGTGGWNEQFF.

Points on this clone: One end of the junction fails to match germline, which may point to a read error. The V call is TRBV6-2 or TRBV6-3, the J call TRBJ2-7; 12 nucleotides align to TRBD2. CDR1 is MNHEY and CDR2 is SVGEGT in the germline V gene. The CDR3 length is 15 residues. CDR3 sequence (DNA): TGTGCCAGCAGATACTGGACTAGCGGGACCTACGAGCAGTACTTC. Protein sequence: CASRYWTSGTYEQYF.

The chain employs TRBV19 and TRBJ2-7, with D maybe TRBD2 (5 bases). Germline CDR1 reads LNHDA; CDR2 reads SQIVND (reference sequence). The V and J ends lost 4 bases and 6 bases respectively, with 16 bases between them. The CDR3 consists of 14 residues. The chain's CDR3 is CASSSDPSDFEQYF. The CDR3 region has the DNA TGTGCCAGTAGTAGTGACCCGTCGGACTTCGAGCAGTACTTC.

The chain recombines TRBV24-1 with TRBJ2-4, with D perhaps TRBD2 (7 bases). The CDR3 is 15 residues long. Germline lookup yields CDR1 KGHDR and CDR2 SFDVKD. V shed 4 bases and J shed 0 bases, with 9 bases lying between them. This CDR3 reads CATSEGGGAKNIQYF. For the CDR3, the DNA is TGTGCCACCAGTGAGGGAGGGGGAGCCAAAAACATTCAGTACTTC.

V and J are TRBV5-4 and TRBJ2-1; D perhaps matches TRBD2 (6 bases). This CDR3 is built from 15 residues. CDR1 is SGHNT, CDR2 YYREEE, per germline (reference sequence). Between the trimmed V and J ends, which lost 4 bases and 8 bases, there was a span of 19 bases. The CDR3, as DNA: TGTGCCAGCAGCCCCCGAAGACTAGTAACGGATGAGCAGTTCTTC. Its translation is CASSPRRLVTDEQFF.

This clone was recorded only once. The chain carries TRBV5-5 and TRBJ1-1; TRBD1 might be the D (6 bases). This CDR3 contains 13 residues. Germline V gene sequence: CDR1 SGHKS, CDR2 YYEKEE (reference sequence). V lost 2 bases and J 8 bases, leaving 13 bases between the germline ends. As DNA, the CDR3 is TGTGCCAGCAGCTTATATGGTGGGACAGAAGCTTTCTTT. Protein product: CASSLYGGTEAFF.

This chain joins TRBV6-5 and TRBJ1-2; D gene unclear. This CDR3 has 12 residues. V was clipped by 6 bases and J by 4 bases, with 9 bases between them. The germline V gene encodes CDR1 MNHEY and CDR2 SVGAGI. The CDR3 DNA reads TGTGCCAGCAGGTCAGGAACCTATGGCTACACCTTC. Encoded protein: CASRSGTYGYTF.

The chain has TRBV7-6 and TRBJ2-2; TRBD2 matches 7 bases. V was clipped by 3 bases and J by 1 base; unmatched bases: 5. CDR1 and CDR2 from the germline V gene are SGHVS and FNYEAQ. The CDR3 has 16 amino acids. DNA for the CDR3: TGTGCCAGCAGCTTCGGCGGGAGCGGGAACACCGGGGAGCTGTTTTTT. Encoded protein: CASSFGGSGNTGELFF.

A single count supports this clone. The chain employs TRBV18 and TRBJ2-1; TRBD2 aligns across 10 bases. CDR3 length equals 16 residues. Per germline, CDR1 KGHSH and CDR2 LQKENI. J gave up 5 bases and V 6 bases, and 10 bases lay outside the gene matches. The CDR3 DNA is TGTGCCAGCTCCCTGGATTTCGGACTAGCGGACAATGAGCAGTTCTTC. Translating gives CASSLDFGLADNEQFF.